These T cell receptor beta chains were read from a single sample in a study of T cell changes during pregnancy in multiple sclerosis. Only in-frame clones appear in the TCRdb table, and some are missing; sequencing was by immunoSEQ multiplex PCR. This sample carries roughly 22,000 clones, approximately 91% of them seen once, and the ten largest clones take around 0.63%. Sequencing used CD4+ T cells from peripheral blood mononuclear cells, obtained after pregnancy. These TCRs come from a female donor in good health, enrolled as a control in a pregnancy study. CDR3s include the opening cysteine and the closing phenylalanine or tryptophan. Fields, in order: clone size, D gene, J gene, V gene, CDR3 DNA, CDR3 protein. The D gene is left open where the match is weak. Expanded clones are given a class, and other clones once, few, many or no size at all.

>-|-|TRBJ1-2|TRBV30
TGTGCCTGGGTAATCGGTCCGGGAGCTAACTATGGCTACACCTTC
CAWVIGPGANYGYTF
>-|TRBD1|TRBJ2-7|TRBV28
TGTGCCAGCAGCCCCCCGGGACAGGGGATTACCTACGAGCAGTACTTC
CASSPPGQGITYEQYF
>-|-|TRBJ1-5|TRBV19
TGTGCCAGTAGTATAAGCAGGGGTAGGGATCAGCCCCAGCATTTT
CASSISRGRDQPQHF
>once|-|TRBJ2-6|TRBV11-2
TGTGCCAGCAGCTCCCGTCATGAATACTACTCTGGGGCCAACGTCCTGACTTTC
CASSSRHEYYSGANVLTF
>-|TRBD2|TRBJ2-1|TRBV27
TGTGCCAGCACCTCAGGGCTAGCGGTCAATGAGCAGTTCTTC
CASTSGLAVNEQFF
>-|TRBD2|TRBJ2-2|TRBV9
TGTGCCAGCAGCGGAGTAGCGGGAGCGGACGGGGAGCTGTTTTTT
CASSGVAGADGELFF
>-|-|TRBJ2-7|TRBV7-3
TGTGCCAGCAGCGCCGGGGGAAGAAACTACGAGCAGTACTTC
CASSAGGRNYEQYF
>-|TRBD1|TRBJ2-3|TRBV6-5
TGTGCCAGCAGTTACGGGACAGGATATGCAGATACGCAGTATTTT
CASSYGTGYADTQYF
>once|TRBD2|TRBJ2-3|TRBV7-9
TGTGCCAGCAGCCGCGGGACTAGCGGGAGGGCCGCAGATACGCAGTATTTT
CASSRGTSGRAADTQYF
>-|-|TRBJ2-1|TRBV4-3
TGCGCCAGCAGCCAAGGGGGGGGCCAGACCGGCGAGCAGTTCTTC
CASSQGGGQTGEQFF
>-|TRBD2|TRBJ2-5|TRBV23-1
TGCGCCTCGGGGAGGGCATCGGCTAGCGGGAGGGCCTTTGTAGAGACCCAGTACTTC
CASGRASASGRAFVETQYF
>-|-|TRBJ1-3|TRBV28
TGTGCCAGCAGAAATTATTACACCATATATTTT
CASRNYYTIYF
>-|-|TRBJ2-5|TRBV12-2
TGTGCAAGTCGCCCAACCTTTTGGGGGACTAGCGGGGAGGAGACCCAGTACTTC
CASRPTFWGTSGEETQYF
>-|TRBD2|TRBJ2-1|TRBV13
TGTGCCAGCAGCTTAGGAGGACTAGCGGGAGTCAATGAGCAGTTCTTC
CASSLGGLAGVNEQFF
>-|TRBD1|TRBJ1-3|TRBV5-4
TGTGCCACAAAACCGGGACAGGGATACGGAAACACCATATATTTT
CATKPGQGYGNTIYF
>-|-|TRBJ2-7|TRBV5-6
TGTGCCAGCAGCTTAGATAATAGCGTCACCTACGAGCAGTACTTC
CASSLDNSVTYEQYF
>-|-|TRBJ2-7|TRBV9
TGTGCCAGCAGCGTAGATGTGGTGGGGCGGGAGCAGTACTTC
CASSVDVVGREQYF
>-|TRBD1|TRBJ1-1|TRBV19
TGTGCCAGTAGTCCCTCGACAGGGGGATACACTGAAGCTTTCTTT
CASSPSTGGYTEAFF
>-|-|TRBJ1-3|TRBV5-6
TGTGCCAGCAGCTTGCTTTCCAGGGAAGGAAACACCATATATTTT
CASSLLSREGNTIYF
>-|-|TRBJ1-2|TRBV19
TGTGCCAGTAGTACGGGGGTGGAAGGAGGCTACACCTTC
CASSTGVEGGYTF
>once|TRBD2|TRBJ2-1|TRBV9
TGTGCCAGCAGCGTAGTTCTAGCGGGGGGCGATGAGCAGTTCTTC
CASSVVLAGGDEQFF
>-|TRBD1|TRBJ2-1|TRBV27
TGTGCCAGCAGTTTATCCTCTCCGGGACAGGGGTACAATGAGCAGTTCTTC
CASSLSSPGQGYNEQFF
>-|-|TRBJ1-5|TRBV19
TGTGCCAGTAGTAACCAGGGTTCCAATCAGCCCCAGCATTTT
CASSNQGSNQPQHF
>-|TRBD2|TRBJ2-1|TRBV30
TGTGCCTGGAGCGCCAGAGCGGGACTTTTATCCAATGAGCAGTTCTTC
CAWSARAGLLSNEQFF
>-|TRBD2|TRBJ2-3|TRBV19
TGTGCCAGTACTAGCGGGGATACGGATACGCAGTATTTT
CASTSGDTDTQYF
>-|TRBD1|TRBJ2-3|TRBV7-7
TGTGCTAGCAGCCTGGGACAGACCACAGATACGCAGTATTTT
CASSLGQTTDTQYF
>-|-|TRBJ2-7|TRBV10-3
TGTGCCATCAGTGAGTCTGGACAGTACTACGAGCAGTACTTC
CAISESGQYYEQYF
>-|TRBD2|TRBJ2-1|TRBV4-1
TGCGCCAGCAGCCAAGGGGGACTAACGAGGTATGAGCAGTTCTTC
CASSQGGLTRYEQFF
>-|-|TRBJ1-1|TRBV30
TGTGCTCTCCACAGGCAACAGAACACTGAAGCTTTCTTT
CALHRQQNTEAFF
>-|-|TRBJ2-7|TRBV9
TGTGCCAGCAGCCCTTGGAGTAGCGGTACCTACGAGCAGTACTTC
CASSPWSSGTYEQYF
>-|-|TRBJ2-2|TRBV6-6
TGTGCCAGCAGTTTCCAGGCCCCGAACACCGGGGAGCTGTTTTTT
CASSFQAPNTGELFF
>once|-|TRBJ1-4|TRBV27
TGTGCCAGCAAAGCGGGGGCTCTCATCGGTGAAAAACTGTTTTTT
CASKAGALIGEKLFF
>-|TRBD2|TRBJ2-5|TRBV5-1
TGCGCCAGCAGCTTGGGGGGGGGAAGAGGGCAAGAGACCCAGTACTTC
CASSLGGGRGQETQYF
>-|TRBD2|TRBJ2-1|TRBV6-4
TGTGCCAGCAGTGTTGCGGGAGGGTCAATTAGTGAGCAGTTCTTC
CASSVAGGSISEQFF
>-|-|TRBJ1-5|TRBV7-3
TGTGCCAGCAGCGCAGGGCGCAATCAGCCCCAGCATTTT
CASSAGRNQPQHF
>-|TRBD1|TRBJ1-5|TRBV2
TGTGCCAGCAGGATGACAGGGCCCGTCGGGAATCAGCCCCAGCATTTT
CASRMTGPVGNQPQHF
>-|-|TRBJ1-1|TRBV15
TGTGCCACCAGCAGAGACAGAAGGAACACTGAAGCTTTCTTT
CATSRDRRNTEAFF
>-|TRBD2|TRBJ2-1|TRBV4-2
TGTGCCAGCAGCCTGAGAGAGGGCGGGGGGGCAGGTGAGCAGTTCTTC
CASSLREGGGAGEQFF
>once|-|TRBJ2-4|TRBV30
TGTGCCTCCGAGGGTAGAAACATTCAGTACTTC
CASEGRNIQYF
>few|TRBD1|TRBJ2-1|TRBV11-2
TGTGCCAGCAGCTCGACAGGGAGAGGCTACAATGAGCAGTTCTTC
CASSSTGRGYNEQFF
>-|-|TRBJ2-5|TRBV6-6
TGTGCCAGCAGTTACTCTTATGAGACCCAGTACTTC
CASSYSYETQYF
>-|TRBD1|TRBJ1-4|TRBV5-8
TGTGCCAGCAGCTCGGGGGACAGCATAGAAAAACTGTTTTTT
CASSSGDSIEKLFF
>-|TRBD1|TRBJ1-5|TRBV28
TGTGCCAGCACCTCCGGGACAGGGTATCAGCCCCAGCATTTT
CASTSGTGYQPQHF
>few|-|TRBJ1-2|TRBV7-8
TGTGCCAGCAGCTTTGACATCTATGGCTACACCTTC
CASSFDIYGYTF
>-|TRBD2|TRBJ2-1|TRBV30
TGTGCCCTCAGCGGGAGGGCCTTTAATGAGCAGTTCTTC
CALSGRAFNEQFF
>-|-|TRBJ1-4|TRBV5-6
TGTGCCAGCAGCTTATTGGCCAGTAATGAAAAACTGTTTTTT
CASSLLASNEKLFF
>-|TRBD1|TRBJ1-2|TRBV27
TGTGCCAGCAGAGGGACAGCCCTTGACTGG
CASRGTALDW
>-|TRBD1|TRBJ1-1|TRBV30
TGTGCCTGGAAGACAGGGACCATGAACACTGAAGCTTTCTTT
CAWKTGTMNTEAFF
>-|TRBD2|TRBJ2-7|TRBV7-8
TGTGCCAGTAACCCTGGTACGGGAGGGCCTTTGTCCGAGCAGTACTTC
CASNPGTGGPLSEQYF
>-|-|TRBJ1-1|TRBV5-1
TGCGCCAGCAGCGTGGACGGGAACACTGAAGCTTTCTTT
CASSVDGNTEAFF
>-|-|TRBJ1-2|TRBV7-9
TGTGCCAGCAGCCCATATGGAGACGGCAGCTATGGCTACACCTTC
CASSPYGDGSYGYTF
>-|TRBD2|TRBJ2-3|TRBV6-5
TGTGCCAGCTTTACTAGCGGGAGTGGAGATACGCAGTATTTT
CASFTSGSGDTQYF
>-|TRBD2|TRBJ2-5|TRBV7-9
TGTGCCAGCAGCACTAGCGGGGGAGAGACCCAGTACTTC
CASSTSGGETQYF
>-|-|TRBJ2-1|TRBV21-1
TGTGCCAGCAGCAAAAGGGGTGTGAGCTCCTACAATGAGCAGTTCTTC
CASSKRGVSSYNEQFF